This TCR beta chain was profiled in a study of response to subunit inactivated influenza vaccine. Using its own MiXCR run on the RT-PCR reads, TCRdb lists one record per CDR3 protein. The repertoire includes roughly 520,000 distinct CDR3 sequences, 25% of them detected once, and about 1.9% sits in the top ten. Looked up from germline, CDR1 is ENHRY and CDR2 is SYGVKD. This CDR3 spans 13 amino acids. Trimming removed 9 bases from V and 0 bases from J; junction bases left unmatched: 4. Findings and limits, study-wide: A suggestion made by the authors is that each seasonal influenza vaccination recruits few new T cells.

As regards this clonotype: The antigen remains undetermined.

This sequence joins TRBV10-3 and TRBJ1-2; TRBD1 matches at 7 bases. The source was CD4+ T cells sorted from PBMCs, collected roughly 5 days after vaccination. The receptor was derived from a man over 45 who received an inactivated influenza vaccine. CDR3: CAMTQGANYGYTF. Here the CDR3 DNA reads TGTGCCATGACTCAGGGGGCTAACTATGGCTACACCTTC.